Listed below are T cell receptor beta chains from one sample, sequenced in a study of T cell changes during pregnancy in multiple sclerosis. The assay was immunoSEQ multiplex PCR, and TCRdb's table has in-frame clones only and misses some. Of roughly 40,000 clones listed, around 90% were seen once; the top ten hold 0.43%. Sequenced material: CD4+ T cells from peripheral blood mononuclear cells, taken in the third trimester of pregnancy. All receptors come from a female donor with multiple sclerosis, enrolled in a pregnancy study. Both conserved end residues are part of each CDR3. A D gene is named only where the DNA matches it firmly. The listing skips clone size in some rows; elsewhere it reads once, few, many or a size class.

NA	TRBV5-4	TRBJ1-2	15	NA	CASSLQGRRHYGYTF	TGTGCCAGCAGCTTACAGGGAAGGCGGCACTATGGCTACACCTTC
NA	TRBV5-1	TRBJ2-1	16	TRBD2	CASSLTTSGRGGEQFF	TGCGCCAGCAGCCTTACGACTAGCGGGAGGGGCGGTGAGCAGTTCTTC
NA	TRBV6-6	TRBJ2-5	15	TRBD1	CASNPGQGGRETQYF	TGTGCCAGCAACCCGGGACAGGGAGGACGGGAGACCCAGTACTTC
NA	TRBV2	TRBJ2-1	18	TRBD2	CASSERGAGGYSYNEQFF	TGTGCCAGCAGTGAAAGGGGAGCGGGGGGTTACTCCTACAATGAGCAGTTCTTC
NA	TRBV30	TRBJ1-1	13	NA	CAWSEQGNTEAFF	TGTGCCTGGAGTGAACAGGGGAACACTGAAGCTTTCTTT
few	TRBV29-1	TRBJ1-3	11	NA	CSGSLGNTIYF	TGCAGCGGTAGTCTGGGAAACACCATATATTTT
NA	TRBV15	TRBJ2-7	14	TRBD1	CATSRDRGPYEQYF	TGTGCCACCAGCAGGGACAGGGGACCCTACGAGCAGTACTTC
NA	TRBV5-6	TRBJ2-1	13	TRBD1	CASSWTGRNEQFF	TGTGCCAGCAGCTGGACAGGGCGCAATGAGCAGTTCTTC
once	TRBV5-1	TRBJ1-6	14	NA	CASSLTGENSPLHF	TGCGCCAGCAGCCTGACAGGTGAAAATTCACCCCTCCACTTT
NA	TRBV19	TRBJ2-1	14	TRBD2	CASSDGRGFNEQFF	TGTGCCAGTAGTGACGGGAGGGGCTTCAATGAGCAGTTCTTC
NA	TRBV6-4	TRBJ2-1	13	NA	CASTSQNGGQQFF	TGTGCCAGCACATCACAAAACGGGGGACAGCAGTTCTTC
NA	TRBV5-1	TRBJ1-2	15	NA	CASSRLAGDNYGYTF	TGCGCCAGCAGCCGGCTCGCCGGAGACAACTATGGCTACACCTTC
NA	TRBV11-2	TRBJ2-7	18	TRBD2	CASSLGFTGGRDSYEQYF	TGTGCCAGCAGCTTGGGTTTCACGGGAGGGCGGGACTCCTACGAGCAGTACTTC
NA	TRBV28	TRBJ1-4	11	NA	CASSPKEKLFF	TGTGCCAGCAGTCCTAAGGAAAAACTGTTTTTT
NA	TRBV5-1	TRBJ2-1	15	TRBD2	CASSTEAGYYNEQFF	TGCGCCAGCAGCACCGAAGCGGGATACTACAATGAGCAGTTCTTC
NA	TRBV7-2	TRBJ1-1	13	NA	CASSPYLNTEAFF	TGTGCCAGCAGCCCTTACTTGAACACTGAAGCTTTCTTT
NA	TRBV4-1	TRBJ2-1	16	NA	CASSPLPGSSYNEQFF	TGCGCCAGCAGCCCCTTACCCGGGAGCTCCTACAATGAGCAGTTCTTC
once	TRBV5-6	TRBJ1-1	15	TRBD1	CASSLNDREDTEAFF	TGTGCCAGCAGCTTGAATGACAGGGAGGACACTGAAGCTTTCTTT
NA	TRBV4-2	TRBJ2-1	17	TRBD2	CASSPTGLADPFGEQFF	TGTGCCAGCAGCCCCACCGGACTAGCGGACCCTTTTGGTGAGCAGTTCTTC
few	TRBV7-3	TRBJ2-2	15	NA	CASSLDFRGTGELFF	TGTGCCAGCAGCTTAGACTTCCGGGGCACCGGGGAGCTGTTTTTT
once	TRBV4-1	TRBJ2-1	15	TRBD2	CASSPTSGSRNEQFF	TGCGCCAGCAGCCCCACTAGCGGGAGTCGCAATGAGCAGTTCTTC
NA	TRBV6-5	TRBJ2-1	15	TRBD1	CASSYPGQGRNEQFF	TGTGCCAGCAGTTACCCGGGACAGGGGAGAAATGAGCAGTTCTTC